The 26 T cell receptor beta chains presented below share a single source sample, sequenced in a study of blood T cell repertoires in COVID-19. Profiled with immunoSEQ multiplex PCR; TCRdb holds only in-frame clones, not every one. This table has 40,000 to 55,000 clones, around 85% appearing once. The sample taken for sequencing was peripheral blood. These receptors originate from a woman over 75 with acute or convalescent COVID-19.

The chain has TRBV14 and TRBJ2-5, with 7 positions matching TRBD1. Per germline, CDR1 SGHDN and CDR2 FVKESK. Losses at the gene ends were 4 bases for V and 1 base for J; bases not matched to a gene: 3. The CDR3 totals 14 residues. The CDR3 sequence: CASSLRQGQETQYF. The CDR3 DNA is TGTGCCAGCAGCCTTCGACAGGGCCAAGAGACCCAGTACTTC. Using reference TRBV14 and TRBJ2-5 for the parts outside the CDR3, the full variable domain is EAGVTQFPSHSVIEKGQTVTLRCDPISGHDNLYWYRRVMGKEIKFLLHFVKESKQDESGMPNNRFLAERTGGTYSTLKVQPAELEDSGVYFCASSLRQGQETQYFGPGTRLLVL.

This rearrangement joins TRBV9 to TRBJ2-3; TRBD2 agrees at 7 bases. There are 15 residues in the CDR3. CDR1 and CDR2 (germline): SGDLS, YYNGEE. Trimming cost V 0 bases and J 2 bases; bases outside gene matches: 3. CDR3 sequence reads: CASSVVGLVTDTQYF. The CDR3 coding sequence is TGTGCCAGCAGCGTAGTTGGACTAGTCACAGATACGCAGTATTTT.

On this clone: Compared with germline, one end of the junction differs, possibly owing to a read error. The chain is built from TRBV2 and TRBJ2-7; TRBD2 agrees at 7 bases. CDR1 is SNHLY and CDR2 is FYNNEI in the germline V gene. CDR3 size: 16 residues. The CDR3 DNA sequence: TGTGCCTGCAGTGGGGGGGAAGGGGTGGGCTCCTACGAGCAGTACTTC. Its translation is CACSGGEGVGSYEQYF. The full variable domain, its missing parts supplied by reference TRBV2 and TRBJ2-7, is EPEVTQTPSHQVTQMGQEVILRCVPISNHLYFYWYRQILGQKVEFLVSFYNNEISEKSEIFDDQFSVERPDGSNFTLKIRSTKLEDSAMYFCACSGGEGVGSYEQYFGPGTRLTVT.

The chain combines TRBV30 with TRBJ1-6; D gene uncertain. V was shortened by 2 bases and J by 7 bases, with 12 bases between the two germline ends. This CDR3 has 14 amino acids. Germline CDR1 reads GTSNPN; CDR2 reads SVGIG (reference sequence). The CDR3 spells CAWSPRSLNSPLHF. Written as DNA, the CDR3 is TGTGCCTGGAGTCCCCGTTCCTTGAATTCACCCCTCCACTTT.

The J gene is TRBJ2-3, the V gene TRBV19; 7 bases map to TRBD1. J lost 2 bases, V lost 4 bases, and 3 bases had no gene match. The CDR3 consists of 14 residues. Germline assignment: CDR1 LNHDA and CDR2 SQIVND (reference sequence). The DNA of the CDR3 is TGTGCCAGTAGTAGGACAGGAGCCACAGATACGCAGTATTTT. Its protein product is CASSRTGATDTQYF.

CDR3 in amino acids: CAWSVVGQGNSPLHF. Here the CDR3 DNA reads TGTGCCTGGAGTGTGGTGGGACAGGGTAATTCACCCCTCCACTTT. V and J are TRBV30 and TRBJ1-6; 9 bases are shared with TRBD1. The CDR3 runs to 15 residues. Germline-derived CDR1 and CDR2 are GTSNPN and SVGIG (reference sequence). The V gene end was trimmed by 0 bases and the J gene end by 6 bases; junction bases not matched to a gene: 3.

The chain employs TRBV5-1 and TRBJ2-1, with D perhaps matching TRBD2 (6 bases). CDR1 SGHRS and CDR2 YFSETQ come from the germline V gene. The CDR3 spans 15 residues. V was trimmed by 4 bases and J by 9 bases, leaving 20 bases between them. The CDR3 bases are TGCGCCAGCAGCCGGGGGACCACCGGAGACGGTGAGCAGTTCTTC. It translates to CASSRGTTGDGEQFF.

The chain combines TRBV5-4 with TRBJ2-3, with 13 bases matching TRBD2. The CDR3 loop spans 16 amino acids. From germline, CDR1 is SGHNT and CDR2 YYREEE (reference sequence). Trimming took 4 bases from V and 2 from J; bases not matched to a gene: 4. CDR3 bases: TGTGCCAGCAGCAGGACTAGCGGGAGTCCCACAGATACGCAGTATTTT. It is translated as CASSRTSGSPTDTQYF.

The rearrangement links TRBV7-2 to TRBJ1-6, with unresolved D. The CDR3 is made up of 12 amino acids. In germline, CDR1 is SGHTA, CDR2 FQGNSA. V was shortened by 1 base and J by 10 bases, with 5 bases between the two germline ends. The DNA for the CDR3 is TGTGCCAGCAGCTTAGACCTATCACCCCTCCACTTT. It translates to CASSLDLSPLHF. Variable domain in full (rest from reference TRBV7-2 and TRBJ1-6): GAGVSQSPSNKVTEKGKDVELRCDPISGHTALYWYRQSLGQGLEFLIYFQGNSAPDKSGLPSDRFSAERTGGSVSTLTIQRTQQEDSAVYLCASSLDLSPLHFGNGTRLTVT.

This rearrangement joins TRBV5-4 to TRBJ2-7; TRBD1 might be the D (6 bases). This CDR3 spans 15 amino acids. The V end was cut by 4 bases, the J end by 4 bases, with 18 bases between. The V gene's germline CDR1 is SGHNT and CDR2 YYREEE (reference sequence). For the CDR3, the DNA is TGTGCCAGCAGCAATTTGGGGGCGTGGGAGTACGAGCAGTACTTC. Its translation: CASSNLGAWEYEQYF.

The V and J genes are TRBV6-5 and TRBJ2-3; tentative D call: TRBD1 (6 bases). Looked up from germline, CDR1 is MNHEY and CDR2 is SVGAGI. This CDR3 spans 15 amino acids. V shed 9 bases and J shed 0 bases, with 16 bases lying between them. CDR3 DNA sequence: TGTGCCAGTTCAAGACAGGCCGCAAGCACAGATACGCAGTATTTT. Amino acids: CASSRQAASTDTQYF.

This clone has just a few counts. This chain uses TRBV6-5 with TRBJ2-5; 10 positions match TRBD1. CDR1 is MNHEY and CDR2 is SVGAGI in the germline V gene. This CDR3 comprises 15 residues. V lost 4 bases, J lost 5 bases, and 7 bases stayed unmatched. This CDR3 reads CASSLPGQGTETQYF. CDR3 sequence (DNA): TGTGCCAGCAGTTTGCCGGGACAGGGGACGGAGACCCAGTACTTC.

The chain uses TRBV11-2 and TRBJ2-5; possibly TRBD2 for D (6 bases). CDR1 and CDR2 from the germline V gene are SGHAT and FQNNGV. The CDR3 sequence is 18 residues long. The V end was cut by 5 bases, the J end by 1 base, with 23 bases between. As DNA, the CDR3 is TGTGCCAGCAGCCCCGGAGGGGTTAGCGGCAAGTTCCAAGAGACCCAGTACTTC. This sequence encodes CASSPGGVSGKFQETQYF.

The rearrangement joins TRBV5-4 to TRBJ2-2; 7 bases match TRBD2. Per the germline V gene, CDR1 is SGHNT and CDR2 is YYREEE (reference sequence). The ends lost 0 bases at V and 4 bases at J; junction bases unmatched: 6. The CDR3 totals 16 residues. CDR3 sequence: CASSLGGTTPTGELFF. The DNA for the CDR3 is TGTGCCAGCAGCTTGGGTGGGACTACACCCACCGGGGAGCTGTTTTTT.

This chain joins TRBV5-3 and TRBJ2-1, with 8 bases fitting TRBD2. TRBV5-3 belongs to the ORF category, with a function that is uncertain. CDR3 size: 13 residues. Losses at the gene ends were 4 bases for V and 9 bases for J; bases not matched to a gene: 6. CDR3 sequence: CARSGGTRGEQFF. CDR3 DNA: TGTGCCAGAAGCGGCGGGACTAGGGGTGAGCAGTTCTTC.

This chain connects TRBV5-1 to TRBJ2-2, with 12 bases fitting TRBD1. Looked up from germline, CDR1 is SGHRS and CDR2 is YFSETQ. Trimming removed 4 bases from V and 5 bases from J; junction bases left unmatched: 9. This CDR3 is 17 amino acids long. CDR3 protein: CASSPGQGAYTTGELFF. Here the CDR3 DNA reads TGCGCCAGCAGCCCGGGACAGGGGGCCTACACGACCGGGGAGCTGTTTTTT.

The genes are TRBV19 and TRBJ2-7, with TRBD2 identical over 7 bases. The germline CDR1 and CDR2 sequences are LNHDA and SQIVND (reference sequence). The CDR3 is made up of 13 amino acids. V lost 7 bases, J lost 7 bases, and 10 bases stayed unmatched. In DNA, the CDR3 is TGTGCCAGTAAACCACACCTCGGGAGGGAGCAGTACTTC. Its translation is CASKPHLGREQYF.

V is TRBV28 and J is TRBJ1-1; 10 positions match TRBD1. Germline values: CDR1 MDHEN, CDR2 SYDVKM. J gave up 6 bases and V 6 bases, and 7 bases lay outside the gene matches. CDR3 length: 14 residues. In nucleotides, the CDR3 is TGTGCCAGCAGAGGGACAGGGGTGTCACCTGAAGCTTTCTTT. Protein product: CASRGTGVSPEAFF.

The V gene is TRBV29-1, the J gene TRBJ2-3; D is possibly TRBD2 (6 bases). In germline, CDR1 is SQVTM, CDR2 ANQGSEA. The V end was cut by 8 bases, the J end by 3 bases, with 21 bases between. CDR3 length equals 15 residues. Written as DNA, the CDR3 is TGCAGCATTAAAGGGTTCCCCGCGGGGACAGATACGCAGTATTTT. Protein product: CSIKGFPAGTDTQYF.

V and J are TRBV11-2 and TRBJ1-4, with no clear D. Trimming took 4 bases from V and 14 from J, leaving 14 bases between them. Germline CDR1 SGHAT, CDR2 FQNNGV. This CDR3 has 12 amino acids. CDR3 residues: CASSSVLGVLFF. The CDR3 DNA reads as TGTGCCAGCAGCTCCGTCCTAGGAGTGCTGTTTTTT.

V gene TRBV5-1 combines with J gene TRBJ2-4; the match to TRBD1 covers 9 bases. Trimming cost V 2 bases and J 8 bases; bases outside gene matches: 11. Germline V lookup: CDR1 SGHRS, CDR2 YFSETQ. The CDR3 sequence is 16 residues long. The CDR3 DNA follows: TGCGCCAGCAGCTTACAGGGGGCAGTACCGGTGGACATTCAGTACTTC. Residues: CASSLQGAVPVDIQYF.

This chain links TRBV6-5 with TRBJ2-1; 8 nucleotides line up with TRBD1. The germline V gene encodes CDR1 MNHEY and CDR2 SVGAGI. CDR3 length: 15 amino acids. V gave up 6 bases and J gave up 6 bases; unmatched junction bases: 10. The CDR3 DNA is TGTGCCAGCAGAACCGGGACAGGAGGTAGCAATGAGCAGTTCTTC. Its translation is CASRTGTGGSNEQFF.

The chain carries TRBV5-1 and TRBJ2-5; 10 bases line up with TRBD2. This CDR3 has 15 amino acids. Per the germline V gene, CDR1 is SGHRS and CDR2 is YFSETQ. V gave up 4 bases and J gave up 5 bases; unmatched junction bases: 8. CDR3 nucleotide sequence: TGCGCCAGCAGCGACAGCGGGAGGGAGGGGGAGACCCAGTACTTC. Amino acid sequence: CASSDSGREGETQYF.

The V gene is TRBV5-1, the J gene TRBJ1-4, with TRBD1 matching 8 bases. This CDR3 is 16 amino acids long. In germline, CDR1 is SGHRS, CDR2 YFSETQ. V lost 0 bases to trimming and J lost 7 bases; unmatched junction nucleotides: 8. CDR3 DNA sequence: TGCGCCAGCAGCTTGGTGGCAACAGGGGGAAGTGAAAAACTGTTTTTT. It yields the protein CASSLVATGGSEKLFF. Full variable domain (missing parts from reference TRBV5-1 and TRBJ1-4): KAGVTQTPRYLIKTRGQQVTLSCSPISGHRSVSWYQQTPGQGLQFLFEYFSETQRNKGNFPGRFSGRQFSNSRSEMNVSTLELGDSALYLCASSLVATGGSEKLFFGSGTQLSVL.

This sequence joins TRBV6-4 and TRBJ2-1; TRBD2 aligns across 8 bases. Germline V gives CDR1 MRHNA, CDR2 SNTAGT. Trimming cost V 4 bases and J 7 bases; bases outside gene matches: 9. This CDR3 contains 15 residues. CDR3 sequence: CASSGSSGRGNEQFF. The CDR3 DNA sequence: TGTGCCAGCAGTGGATCTAGCGGGCGGGGTAATGAGCAGTTCTTC.

J is TRBJ1-4 and V is TRBV3-1 (or the pseudogene TRBV3-2); the D is unclear. CDR1 LGHDT and CDR2 YNNKEL come from the germline V gene (reference sequence). V lost 1 base to trimming and J lost 8 bases, with 5 bases between them. The CDR3 spans 12 residues. CDR3 sequence: CASSQVGEKLFF. The CDR3 DNA reads TGTGCCAGCAGCCAAGTGGGCGAAAAACTGTTTTTT.